Listed below are T cell receptor beta chains from one sample, sequenced in a study of T cells in Graves' hyperthyroidism and ophthalmopathy. Each CDR3 protein is one row after TCRdb ran MiXCR on the multiplex PCR reads. The sample lists 350,000 or so distinct CDR3 sequences; 15% to 20% were seen once. What was sequenced was blood. These receptors were taken from a woman in her forties with Graves' ophthalmopathy. CDR3s include the opening cysteine and the closing phenylalanine or tryptophan. A D gene is named only where the DNA matches it firmly. Not all rows give a size; the values are once, few, many and, for expanded clones, a class.

abundance,v_gene,j_gene,d_gene,CDR3nt,CDR3aa
many,TRBV5-1,TRBJ2-4,NA,TGCGCCAGCAGCTTGGGGGGTACCGATCTAGCCAAAAACATTCAGTACTTC,CASSLGGTDLAKNIQYF
NA,TRBV27,TRBJ2-7,NA,TGTGCCAGCAGCTTGGCTAGCGAAGCCTACGAGCAGTACTTC,CASSLASEAYEQYF
many,TRBV7-6,TRBJ1-2,NA,TGTGCCAGCAGCTCATGGGACGGGGATTTCACAGATGGCTACACCTTC,CASSSWDGDFTDGYTF
NA,TRBV19,TRBJ2-7,NA,TGTGCCAGTAGTACCGACAATGCCTACGAGCAGTACTTC,CASSTDNAYEQYF
many,TRBV6-5,TRBJ1-2,TRBD1,TGTGCCAGCAGGACAGGGGTCTATGGCTACACCTTC,CASRTGVYGYTF
NA,TRBV19,TRBJ2-2,TRBD2,TGTGCCAGTGAGCGGGAGAGAGGGCACACCGGGGAGCTGTTTTTT,CASERERGHTGELFF
many,TRBV28,TRBJ2-7,TRBD1,TGTGCCAGCAGGAAAAGAGACAGGGGCCTGGACTACGAGCAGTACTTC,CASRKRDRGLDYEQYF
many,TRBV28,TRBJ2-7,NA,TGTGCCAGCAGTTACCCGGGAGTGCGGTCAAGACCAAGCTCCTACGAGCAGTACTTC,CASSYPGVRSRPSSYEQYF
NA,TRBV6-2/TRBV6-3,TRBJ1-1,TRBD1,TGTGCCAGCAGTTACGGGGGACCCGTACAGGGGACTATCACTGAAGCTTTCTTT,CASSYGGPVQGTITEAFF
many,TRBV25-1,TRBJ1-2,NA,TGTGCCAGTACCCTCGGACAGCCGGGCTACACCTTC,CASTLGQPGYTF
many,TRBV27,TRBJ1-2,NA,TGTGCCAGCAGGCTACATCAAGGTCGGAATGGCTACACCTTC,CASRLHQGRNGYTF
NA,TRBV19,TRBJ1-1,NA,TGTGCCAGTAGTATCCCGACGGGGAACACTGAAGCTTTCTTT,CASSIPTGNTEAFF
many,TRBV20-1,TRBJ2-7,TRBD2,TGCAGTGCTAGGGATTATAGCGGGAGCCCCTACGAGCAGTACTTC,CSARDYSGSPYEQYF
many,TRBV12-3/TRBV12-4,TRBJ2-7,NA,TGTGCCAGCAATGGGCCCGGGACCGACTACGAGCAGTACTTC,CASNGPGTDYEQYF
many,TRBV7-8,TRBJ1-1,NA,TGTGCCAGCAGCTTTGACAACTCGGGTGGAGCTTTCTTT,CASSFDNSGGAFF
NA,TRBV5-1,TRBJ2-5,NA,TGCGCCAGCAGCCCCGGACTGGGAGGAGAGACCCAGTACTTC,CASSPGLGGETQYF
many,TRBV25-1,TRBJ1-1,NA,TGTGCCAGCAGTGAATACTTTAACACGAACACTGAAGCTTTCTTT,CASSEYFNTNTEAFF
many,TRBV12-5,TRBJ2-2,NA,TGTGCTAGTGGTTTGGATCTCCGAGCGGGGGAGCTGTTTTTT,CASGLDLRAGELFF
few,TRBV3-1,TRBJ2-2,NA,TGTGCCAGCAGCCAACAAGCCAGGGTAGACGGCGGGGAGCTGTTTTTT,CASSQQARVDGGELFF
many,TRBV25-1,TRBJ2-2,TRBD2,TGTGCCAGCAGTGCCTGGGGACTAGCGGGAGGTTACGGGGAGCTGTTTTTT,CASSAWGLAGGYGELFF
NA,TRBV6-1,TRBJ2-5,NA,TGTGCCAGCAGGGTGGGCAGCCAACAAGAGACCCAGTACTTC,CASRVGSQQETQYF
NA,TRBV6-1,TRBJ2-2,TRBD1,TGTGCCAGCAGTGTGAACAGGGGAACCGGGGAGCTGTTTTTT,CASSVNRGTGELFF
many,TRBV12-3/TRBV12-4,TRBJ2-7,NA,TGTGCCACCGGGACCGATACCTACGAGCAGTACTTC,CATGTDTYEQYF
many,TRBV5-1,TRBJ2-5,NA,TGCGCCAGCAGCCCCAGGGTACAACAAGAGACCCAGTACTTC,CASSPRVQQETQYF
many,TRBV28,TRBJ2-7,TRBD2,TGTGCCAGCAGACTAGCGGCCCCCACCTACGAGCAGTACTTC,CASRLAAPTYEQYF
many,TRBV13,TRBJ2-7,TRBD1,TGTGCCAGCAGCTTAAGGGGACAGGTGCAGTACTTC,CASSLRGQVQYF
many,TRBV19,TRBJ2-5,NA,TGTGCCAGTAGTATGCTGAACCAAGAGACCCAGTACTTC,CASSMLNQETQYF
NA,TRBV28,TRBJ1-1,NA,TGTGCCAGCAGCCGTGGGGGGGACTTCATGAACACTGAAGCTTTCTTT,CASSRGGDFMNTEAFF
many,TRBV29-1,TRBJ2-7,NA,TGCAGCGTAGACACCGGGTCCACCTACGAGCAGTACTTC,CSVDTGSTYEQYF
many,TRBV5-4,TRBJ1-2,TRBD1,TGTGCCAGCATCGAACAGGGGGCGCACGGCTACACCTTC,CASIEQGAHGYTF
many,TRBV6-1,TRBJ1-1,NA,TGTGCCAGCCGCGAAAGAGGAATTGAAGCTTTCTTT,CASRERGIEAFF
many,TRBV28,TRBJ1-6,TRBD1,TGTGCCAGCAGCCCGGGGACAGAGACTTCACCCCTCCACTTT,CASSPGTETSPLHF
many,TRBV29-1,TRBJ1-1,NA,TGCAGCGTTGCGGGAGGGAGGAGCACTGAAGCTTTCTTT,CSVAGGRSTEAFF
many,TRBV11-2,TRBJ1-1,NA,TGTGCCAGCAGCTTAGGAAAGGGTTATGGCACTGAAGCTTTCTTT,CASSLGKGYGTEAFF
many,TRBV6-5,TRBJ1-1,NA,TGTGCCAGCAGAGGGGCGCAATGGACTGAAGCTTTCTTT,CASRGAQWTEAFF
NA,TRBV5-1,TRBJ2-2,TRBD2,TGCGCCAGCAGTCCAGTAGCGGGAGTACCCGGGGAGCTGTTTTTT,CASSPVAGVPGELFF
many,TRBV9,TRBJ1-2,NA,TGTGCCAGCAGCCCCAGACAGATACAGGGAGCTGGCTACACCTTC,CASSPRQIQGAGYTF
NA,TRBV27,TRBJ1-5,NA,TGTGCCAGCAGTTCCGCCGGCTCGGGTCAGCCCCAGCATTTT,CASSSAGSGQPQHF
many,TRBV19,TRBJ1-2,NA,TGTGCCAGTAGAGAATCGGGGGGCAGAGGCTACACCTTC,CASRESGGRGYTF
many,TRBV30,TRBJ2-6,NA,TGTGCCTGGAGGGAGACACCCGGCTCTGGGGCCAACGTCCTGACTTTC,CAWRETPGSGANVLTF
many,TRBV12-3/TRBV12-4,TRBJ1-6,NA,TGTGCCAGCAGTTCGGCCGTTGGAGGCGCCTATAATTCACCCCTCCACTTT,CASSSAVGGAYNSPLHF
NA,TRBV19,TRBJ2-2,NA,TGTGCCAGTAGTATTATCAATTTTGGGGCGGTCACCGGGGAGCTGTTTTTT,CASSIINFGAVTGELFF
many,TRBV4-2,TRBJ2-5,TRBD2,TGTGCCAGCAGCCAAGATCGCGGGGGAGGCGTCCAAGAGACCCAGTACTTC,CASSQDRGGGVQETQYF
many,TRBV2,TRBJ1-2,NA,TGTGCCAGCAGTCGGACTGGGATGGCCTCTGGCTACACCTTC,CASSRTGMASGYTF
NA,TRBV5-1,TRBJ2-2,TRBD2,TGCGCCAGCAGCTTGGCCCTAGCGGGCACCGGGGAGCTGTTTTTT,CASSLALAGTGELFF
NA,TRBV3-1,TRBJ2-3,TRBD2,TGTGCCAGCAGCCGGGGCGGGAGCACGGATACGCAGTATTTT,CASSRGGSTDTQYF
NA,TRBV28,TRBJ1-2,NA,TGTGCCAGCAGCCCGGTTCCAGAATCGCCCTATGGCTACACCTTC,CASSPVPESPYGYTF
many,TRBV6-5,TRBJ1-6,NA,TGTGCCAGCAGTTACTCCCGGACCGACCCCCTCCACTTT,CASSYSRTDPLHF
many,TRBV19,TRBJ2-7,NA,TGTGCCAGTAAGGGACGGGTGTGGGACGAGCAGTACTTC,CASKGRVWDEQYF
many,TRBV28,TRBJ1-2,TRBD1,TGTGCCAGCAGCTGGAACCGGGACAGAGGTGGTGGCTACACCTTC,CASSWNRDRGGGYTF
many,TRBV2,TRBJ2-7,NA,TGTGCCAGCGGGGAGATTCTCCTAGCCCCCTCCTACGAGCAGTACTTC,CASGEILLAPSYEQYF
many,TRBV27,TRBJ2-5,NA,TGTGCCAGCAGTTCTATGGCAGGGGTCCAAGAGACCCAGTACTTC,CASSSMAGVQETQYF
many,TRBV12-3/TRBV12-4,TRBJ1-2,NA,TGTGCCAGCTGGGGATGGGTATATGGCTACACCTTC,CASWGWVYGYTF
many,TRBV6-5,TRBJ1-1,NA,TGTGCCAGCAGTTCTCCGGGGCGGGTAAATCCTGAAGCTTTCTTT,CASSSPGRVNPEAFF
many,TRBV7-2,TRBJ1-2,NA,TGTGCCAGCAGCTTAGGAGGGCTGGGCTACACCTTC,CASSLGGLGYTF
many,TRBV11-1,TRBJ1-2,TRBD1,TGTGCCAGCAGCCAGAGGACAGGGGGCGCGGAAGGCTACACCTTC,CASSQRTGGAEGYTF